The 21 T cell receptor beta chains given below trace back to one sample, sequenced in a study of shared clonotypes between healthy human individuals. Method: immunoSEQ multiplex PCR; TCRdb's copy keeps in-frame clones and lacks some. The profile shows around 370,000 clones, just over 95% of them singletons. Material for sequencing was memory CD8+ T cells sorted from blood. Described subset: CD45RO+ cells pooled with CCR7-negative TemRA cells. The receptors shown here come from a man in his thirties or forties in good health.

The chain links TRBV28 to TRBJ1-4, with D tentatively TRBD1 (5 bases). Trimming stripped 11 bases from V and 2 bases from J, with 9 bases between. The CDR3 is 12 amino acids. From germline, CDR1 is MDHEN and CDR2 SYDVKM. The CDR3 loop reads CAGGATNEKLFF. Here the CDR3 DNA reads TGTGCCGGGGGTGCTACTAATGAAAAACTGTTTTTT.

The chain links TRBV5-4 to TRBJ2-5, with D perhaps TRBD1 (6 bases). V was clipped by 5 bases and J by 3 bases, with 8 bases between them. CDR1 is SGHNT, CDR2 YYREEE, per germline (reference sequence). This CDR3 region has 12 residues. The CDR3 nucleotides read TGTGCCAGCAGTTCAGGGGAAGAGACCCAGTACTTC. This codes for CASSSGEETQYF. The variable domain in full, completed from reference TRBV5-4 and TRBJ2-5, reads ETGVTQSPTHLIKTRGQQVTLRCSSQSGHNTVSWYQQALGQGPQFIFQYYREEENGRGNFPPRFSGLQFPNYSSELNVNALELDDSALYLCASSSGEETQYFGPGTRLLVL.

This sequence joins TRBV7-8 and TRBJ1-1, with D hard to call. The germline V and J ends were trimmed by 5 bases and 5 bases, with 18 bases remaining between them. Germline CDR1 and CDR2: SGHVS and FQNEAQ. The CDR3 length is 15 residues. CDR3 sequence: CASSPSVGVGTEAFF. CDR3 coding DNA: TGTGCCAGCAGCCCCTCCGTGGGTGTGGGTACTGAAGCTTTCTTT.

V is TRBV4-1 and J is TRBJ2-3; TRBD2 agrees at 8 bases. The CDR3 sequence is 15 residues long. Germline CDR1 MGHRA, CDR2 YSYEKL. With V trimmed by 1 base and J by 10 bases, 10 bases remained unmatched. The CDR3: CASSQAIGREVAQYF. CDR3 coding DNA: TGCGCCAGCAGCCAAGCGATCGGGCGGGAGGTGGCGCAGTATTTT.

CDR3 amino acids: CAISETRRGSYTGELFF. Here the CDR3 DNA reads TGTGCCATCAGTGAAACTAGGAGGGGATCGTACACCGGGGAGCTGTTTTTT. The chain employs TRBV10-3 and TRBJ2-2; tentatively, D is TRBD2 (6 bases). The CDR3 totals 17 residues. Germline lookup yields CDR1 ENHRY and CDR2 SYGVKD. Trimming took off 3 bases at V and 3 bases at J, with 17 bases between the two ends.

The chain uses TRBV5-1 and TRBJ2-2; D remains unclear. Germline V gene sequence: CDR1 SGHRS, CDR2 YFSETQ. V lost 1 base, J lost 1 base, and 2 bases lay in between. This CDR3 is 13 amino acids long. DNA for the CDR3: TGCGCCAGCAGCTTGAAGAACACCGGGGAGCTGTTTTTT. This gives the protein CASSLKNTGELFF.

The chain combines TRBV7-9 with TRBJ2-7; the match to TRBD2 covers 9 bases. CDR3 length equals 15 residues. Germline V lookup: CDR1 SEHNR, CDR2 FQNEAQ (reference sequence). The junction had 7 bases not matched to a gene; V was cut back by 5 bases and J by 2 bases. The DNA for the CDR3 is TGTGCCAGCAGCGTTAGCGGGGGACTCACCTACGAGCAGTACTTC. This codes for CASSVSGGLTYEQYF.

This chain uses TRBV15 with TRBJ2-5; D call uncertain. Germline lookup yields CDR1 LNHNV and CDR2 YYDKDF (reference sequence). V was clipped by 0 bases and J by 4 bases, with 9 bases between them. The CDR3 contains 14 residues. DNA of the CDR3: TGTGCCACCAGCAGAGATCACCTCCGAGAGACCCAGTACTTC. Amino acid sequence: CATSRDHLRETQYF.

The chain carries TRBV6-5 and TRBJ2-7; no definite D call. The CDR3 totals 14 residues. V was pared by 2 bases and J by 0 bases, with 8 bases between. Germline CDR1 and CDR2: MNHEY and SVGAGI. DNA of the CDR3: TGTGCCAGCAGTTACAGCGAGGTCTCCTACGAGCAGTACTTC. Its translation is CASSYSEVSYEQYF.

The J gene is TRBJ2-1, the V gene TRBV30; 10 bases fit TRBD1. CDR3 size: 19 residues. Trimming at V came to 0 bases and at J to 9 bases, leaving 20 bases not matched to a gene. Germline V lookup: CDR1 GTSNPN, CDR2 SVGIG (reference sequence). The DNA for the CDR3 is TGTGCCTGGAGTGTCAGGGGAAAGGTGAAACGACAGGGGGCCGCTGAGCAGTTCTTC. This codes for CAWSVRGKVKRQGAAEQFF.

The gene calls are TRBV13 and TRBJ2-5; no firm D call. Germline V gene sequence: CDR1 PRHDT, CDR2 FYEKMQ (reference sequence). The CDR3 consists of 13 residues. V was shortened by 3 bases and J by 3 bases, with 8 bases between the two germline ends. CDR3 nucleotides: TGTGCCAGCAGCTTTAGATCGAAAGAGACCCAGTACTTC. Amino acids: CASSFRSKETQYF.

The chain combines TRBV30 with TRBJ2-7; 14 positions agree with TRBD2. V lost 0 bases and J lost 3; bases outside the gene matches: 16. Germline-derived CDR1 and CDR2 are GTSNPN and SVGIG (reference sequence). The CDR3 is made up of 20 amino acids. The CDR3, as DNA: TGTGCCTGGAGTGTACGAGGTTGGGGACTAGCGGGAGAATCGAGCTACGAGCAGTACTTC. Its protein product is CAWSVRGWGLAGESSYEQYF.

This rearrangement joins TRBV12-5 to TRBJ2-1; D is tentatively TRBD1 or TRBD2 (5 bases each). The CDR3 spans 17 residues. The V gene's germline CDR1 is LGHNT and CDR2 FRNRAP. The V and J ends lost 2 bases and 1 base respectively, with 15 bases between them. The CDR3, as DNA: TGTGCTAGTGGTTTGACGCCCGGGACGTCTTCCTACAATGAGCAGTTCTTC. Amino acid sequence: CASGLTPGTSSYNEQFF.

The chain joins TRBV28 to TRBJ2-4; 8 bases align to TRBD2. The junction had 9 bases not matched to a gene; V was cut back by 7 bases and J by 7 bases. Germline V gene data show CDR1 as MDHEN and CDR2 as SYDVKM. The CDR3 is made up of 14 amino acids. The CDR3 protein is CASNPGGGSNIQYF. CDR3 DNA sequence: TGTGCCAGCAATCCGGGAGGGGGTAGCAACATTCAGTACTTC.

The J gene is TRBJ2-3, the V gene TRBV7-9; D ambiguous. V dropped 7 bases and J dropped 5 bases, with 19 bases sitting between them. From germline, CDR1 is SEHNR and CDR2 FQNEAQ (reference sequence). The CDR3 covers 15 residues. The CDR3 sequence is CASTSTPGALDTQYF. The CDR3 region has the DNA TGTGCCAGCACCTCGACCCCTGGCGCACTAGATACGCAGTATTTT.

The rearrangement joins TRBV5-6 to TRBJ2-5; D is possibly TRBD2 (6 bases). CDR3 size: 12 residues. Trimming left V 3 bases short and J 9 bases short, with 12 bases between. CDR1 and CDR2 (germline): SGHDT, YYEEEE. Written as DNA, the CDR3 is TGTGCCAGCAGCTCCCTCGAGCGGGCCCAGTACTTC. Its translation: CASSSLERAQYF.

The rearrangement joins TRBV28 to TRBJ2-7; D not resolved. CDR1 is MDHEN and CDR2 is SYDVKM in the germline V gene. This CDR3 region has 14 residues. With 5 bases removed from V and 2 bases from J, the gap between germline ends came to 13 bases. In nucleotides, the CDR3 is TGTGCCAGCAGTCTTCACGGTAAAACCTACGAGCAGTACTTC. The encoded protein is CASSLHGKTYEQYF.

The rearrangement links TRBV15 to TRBJ2-7; possibly TRBD1 or TRBD2 for D (5 bases each). In germline, CDR1 is LNHNV, CDR2 YYDKDF (reference sequence). V lost 1 base and J 6 bases, leaving 13 bases between the germline ends. CDR3 size: 14 residues. The DNA for the CDR3 is TGTGCCACCAGCAGAGGCGGGCAGGGCTCCGAGCAGTACTTC. Translating gives CATSRGGQGSEQYF.

This chain connects TRBV5-6 to TRBJ2-5; the match to TRBD1 covers 9 bases. The CDR3 spans 15 residues. Germline CDR1 and CDR2: SGHDT and YYEEEE. V dropped 5 bases and J dropped 5; count of bases not matched to a gene: 10. CDR3 DNA: TGTGCCAGCAGTTCCCCGGGACAGGGTGTGGAGACCCAGTACTTC. It is translated as CASSSPGQGVETQYF.

The chain has TRBV6-6 and TRBJ2-2; no definite D call. Trimming took 6 bases from V and 1 from J, leaving 12 bases between them. Germline V gives CDR1 MNHNY, CDR2 SVGAGI (reference sequence). The CDR3 consists of 15 residues. The CDR3 sequence: CASRLSSRNTGELFF. DNA of the CDR3: TGTGCCAGCAGGTTGAGTAGCCGGAACACCGGGGAGCTGTTTTTT.

V and J are TRBV5-5 and TRBJ2-3; D remains ambiguous. V lost 4 bases and J lost 2, with 17 bases in between. The CDR3 has 16 amino acids. From germline, CDR1 is SGHKS and CDR2 YYEKEE (reference sequence). The CDR3 bases are TGTGCCAGCAGCCGTCCAGGTGGACCTCTCACAGATACGCAGTATTTT. This gives the protein CASSRPGGPLTDTQYF.